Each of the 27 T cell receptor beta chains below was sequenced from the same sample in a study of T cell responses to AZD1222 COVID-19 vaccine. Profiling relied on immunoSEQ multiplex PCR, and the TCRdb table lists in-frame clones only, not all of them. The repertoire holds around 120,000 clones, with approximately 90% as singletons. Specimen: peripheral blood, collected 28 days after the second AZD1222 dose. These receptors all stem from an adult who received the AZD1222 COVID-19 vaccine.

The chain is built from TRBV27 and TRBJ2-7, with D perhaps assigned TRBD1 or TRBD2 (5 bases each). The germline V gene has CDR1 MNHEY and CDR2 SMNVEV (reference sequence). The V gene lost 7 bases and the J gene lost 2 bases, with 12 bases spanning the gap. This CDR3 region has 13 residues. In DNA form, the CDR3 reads TGTGCCAGCACCCGGGACCCCACCTACGAGCAGTACTTC. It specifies CASTRDPTYEQYF.

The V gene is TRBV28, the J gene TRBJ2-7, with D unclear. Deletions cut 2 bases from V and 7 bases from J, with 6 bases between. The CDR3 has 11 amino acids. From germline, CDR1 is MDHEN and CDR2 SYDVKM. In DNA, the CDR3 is TGTGCCAGCAGTTTAACGAGTGAGCAGTACTTC. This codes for CASSLTSEQYF.

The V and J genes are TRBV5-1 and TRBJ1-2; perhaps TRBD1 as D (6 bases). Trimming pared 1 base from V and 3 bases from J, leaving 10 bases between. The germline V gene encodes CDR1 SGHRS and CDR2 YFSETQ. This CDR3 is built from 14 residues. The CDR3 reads CASSLPAGDYGYTF. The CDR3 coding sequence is TGCGCCAGCAGCTTGCCCGCAGGGGACTATGGCTACACCTTC.

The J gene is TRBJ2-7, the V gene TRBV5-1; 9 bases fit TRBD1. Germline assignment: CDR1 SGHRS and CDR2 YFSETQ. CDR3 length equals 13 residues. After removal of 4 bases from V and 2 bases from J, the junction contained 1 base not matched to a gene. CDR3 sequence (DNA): TGCGCCAGCAGCCGGGACAGGGCCTACGAGCAGTACTTC. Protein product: CASSRDRAYEQYF.

CDR3 coding DNA: TGTGCCAGCAGCGCTGCGGGGGGTACCTATGGCTACACCTTC. Its protein product is CASSAAGGTYGYTF. V and J are TRBV9 and TRBJ1-2; D possibly corresponds to TRBD1 (5 bases). Trimming stripped 3 bases from V and 4 bases from J, with 13 bases between. The CDR3 is 14 residues long. The germline gives CDR1 SGDLS, CDR2 YYNGEE.

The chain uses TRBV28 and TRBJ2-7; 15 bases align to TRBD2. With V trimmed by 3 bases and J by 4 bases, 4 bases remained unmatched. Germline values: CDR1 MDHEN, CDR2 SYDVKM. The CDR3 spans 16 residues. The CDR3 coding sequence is TGTGCCAGCAGTTTTGGACTAGCGGGGGGGATGTACGAGCAGTACTTC. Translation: CASSFGLAGGMYEQYF.

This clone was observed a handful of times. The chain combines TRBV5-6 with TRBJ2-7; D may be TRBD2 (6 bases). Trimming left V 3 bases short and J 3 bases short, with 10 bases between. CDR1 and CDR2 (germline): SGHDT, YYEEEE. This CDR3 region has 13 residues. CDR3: CASSSDYFYEQYF. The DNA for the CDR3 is TGTGCCAGCAGCTCGGACTATTTCTACGAGCAGTACTTC. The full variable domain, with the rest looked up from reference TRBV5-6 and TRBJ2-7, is DAGVTQSPTHLIKTRGQQVTLRCSPKSGHDTVSWYQQALGQGPQFIFQYYEEEERQRGNFPDRFSGHQFPNYSSELNVNALLLGDSALYLCASSSDYFYEQYFGPGTRLTVT.

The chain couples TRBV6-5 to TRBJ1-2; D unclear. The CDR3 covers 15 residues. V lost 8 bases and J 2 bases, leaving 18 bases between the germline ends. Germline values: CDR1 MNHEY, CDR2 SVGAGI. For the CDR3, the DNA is TGTGCCAGCTCTTTATACGGTGCTTGGAACTATGGCTACACCTTC. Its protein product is CASSLYGAWNYGYTF.

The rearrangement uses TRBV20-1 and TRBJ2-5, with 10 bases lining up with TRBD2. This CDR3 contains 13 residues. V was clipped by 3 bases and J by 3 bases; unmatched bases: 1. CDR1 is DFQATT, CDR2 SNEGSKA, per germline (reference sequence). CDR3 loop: CSASLAGEETQYF. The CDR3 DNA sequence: TGCAGTGCTAGTCTAGCGGGGGAAGAGACCCAGTACTTC.

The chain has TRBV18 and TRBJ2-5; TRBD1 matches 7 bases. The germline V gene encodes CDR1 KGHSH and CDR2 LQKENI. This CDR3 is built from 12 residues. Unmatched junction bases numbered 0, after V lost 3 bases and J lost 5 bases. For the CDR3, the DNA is TGTGCCAGCTCACCCAGGGGGGAGACCCAGTACTTC. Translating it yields CASSPRGETQYF. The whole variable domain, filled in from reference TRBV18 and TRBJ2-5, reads NAGVMQNPRHLVRRRGQEARLRCSPMKGHSHVYWYRQLPEEGLKFMVYLQKENIIDESGMPKERFSAEFPKEGPSILRIQQVVRGDSAAYFCASSPRGETQYFGPGTRLLVL.

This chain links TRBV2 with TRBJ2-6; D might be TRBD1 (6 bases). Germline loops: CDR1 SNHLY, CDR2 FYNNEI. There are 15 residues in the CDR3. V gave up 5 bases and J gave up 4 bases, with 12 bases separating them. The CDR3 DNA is TGTGCCAGCAGTATCACAGGGCGCGGGGCCAACGTCCTGACTTTC. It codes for CASSITGRGANVLTF.

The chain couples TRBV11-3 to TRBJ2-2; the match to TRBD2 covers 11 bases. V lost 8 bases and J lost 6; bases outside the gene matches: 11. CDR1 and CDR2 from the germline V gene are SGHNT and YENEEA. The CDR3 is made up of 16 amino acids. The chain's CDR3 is CASGEMTSGDAGELFF. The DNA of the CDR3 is TGTGCCAGCGGAGAAATGACTAGCGGGGATGCCGGGGAGCTGTTTTTT.

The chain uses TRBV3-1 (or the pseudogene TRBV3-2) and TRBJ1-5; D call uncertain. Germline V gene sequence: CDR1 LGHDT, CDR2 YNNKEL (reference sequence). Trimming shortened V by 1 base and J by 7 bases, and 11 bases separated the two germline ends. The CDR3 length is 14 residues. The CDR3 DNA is TGTGCCAGCAGCCAAGCCCTACAAGGACAGCCCCAGCATTTT. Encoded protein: CASSQALQGQPQHF.

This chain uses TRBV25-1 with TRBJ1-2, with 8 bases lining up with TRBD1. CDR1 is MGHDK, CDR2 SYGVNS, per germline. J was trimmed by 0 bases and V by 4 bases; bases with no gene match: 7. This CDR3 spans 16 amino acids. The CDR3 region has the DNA TGTGCCAGCAGTGGACAGGGGATAGGGGCTAACTATGGCTACACCTTC. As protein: CASSGQGIGANYGYTF.

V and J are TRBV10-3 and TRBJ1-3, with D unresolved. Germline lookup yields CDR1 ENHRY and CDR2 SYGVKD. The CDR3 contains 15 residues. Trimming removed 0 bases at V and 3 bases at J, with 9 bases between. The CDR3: CAISESLVVGNTIYF. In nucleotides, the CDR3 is TGTGCCATCAGTGAGTCACTGGTTGTTGGAAACACCATATATTTT.

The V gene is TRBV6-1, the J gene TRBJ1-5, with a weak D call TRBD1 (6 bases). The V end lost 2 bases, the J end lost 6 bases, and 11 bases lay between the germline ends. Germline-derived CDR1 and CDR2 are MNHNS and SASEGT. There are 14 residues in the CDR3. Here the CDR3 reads CASSERTVLQPQHF. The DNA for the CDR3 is TGTGCCAGCAGTGAAAGGACAGTCCTTCAGCCCCAGCATTTT.

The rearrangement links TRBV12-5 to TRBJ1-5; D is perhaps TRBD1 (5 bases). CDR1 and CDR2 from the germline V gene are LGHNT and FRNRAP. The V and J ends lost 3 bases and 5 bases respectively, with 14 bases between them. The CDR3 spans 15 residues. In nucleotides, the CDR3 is TGTGCTAGTGGTTTCCGACAACGGGGGGATCAGCCCCAGCATTTT. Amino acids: CASGFRQRGDQPQHF.

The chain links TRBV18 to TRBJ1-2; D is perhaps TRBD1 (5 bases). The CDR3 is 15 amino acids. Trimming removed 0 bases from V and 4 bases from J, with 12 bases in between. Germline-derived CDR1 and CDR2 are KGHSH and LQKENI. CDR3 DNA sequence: TGTGCCAGCTCACCACCGAGGGGTTGGAGCTATGGCTACACCTTC. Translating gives CASSPPRGWSYGYTF.

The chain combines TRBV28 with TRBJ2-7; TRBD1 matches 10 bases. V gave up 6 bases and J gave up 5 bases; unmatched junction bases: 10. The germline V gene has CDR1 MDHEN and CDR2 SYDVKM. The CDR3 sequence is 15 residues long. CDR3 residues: CASRTPGQGFNEQYF. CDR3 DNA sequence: TGTGCCAGCAGGACTCCGGGACAGGGGTTTAACGAGCAGTACTTC.

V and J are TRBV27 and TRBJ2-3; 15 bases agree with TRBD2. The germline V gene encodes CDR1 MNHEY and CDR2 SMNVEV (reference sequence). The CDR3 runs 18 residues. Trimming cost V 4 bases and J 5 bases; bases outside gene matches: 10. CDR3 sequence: CASSYLGLAGGQRDTQYF. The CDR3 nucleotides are TGTGCCAGCAGTTATCTCGGACTAGCGGGGGGGCAGAGAGATACGCAGTATTTT.

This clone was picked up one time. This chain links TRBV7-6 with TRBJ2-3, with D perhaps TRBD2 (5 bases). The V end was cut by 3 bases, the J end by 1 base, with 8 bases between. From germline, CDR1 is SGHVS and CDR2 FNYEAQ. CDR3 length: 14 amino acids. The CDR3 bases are TGTGCCAGCAGCTTCCAGAGGGGCACAGATACGCAGTATTTT. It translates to CASSFQRGTDTQYF. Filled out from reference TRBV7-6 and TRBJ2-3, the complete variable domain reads GAGVSQSPRYKVTKRGQDVALRCDPISGHVSLYWYRQALGQGPEFLTYFNYEAQQDKSGLPNDRFSAERPEGSISTLTIQRTEQRDSAMYRCASSFQRGTDTQYFGPGTRLTVL.

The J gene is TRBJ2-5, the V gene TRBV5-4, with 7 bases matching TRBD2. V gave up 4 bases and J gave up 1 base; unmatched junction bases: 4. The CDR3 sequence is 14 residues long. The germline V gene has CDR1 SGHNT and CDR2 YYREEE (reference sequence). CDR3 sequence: CASSTGLSQETQYF. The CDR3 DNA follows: TGTGCCAGCAGCACGGGACTATCCCAAGAGACCCAGTACTTC.

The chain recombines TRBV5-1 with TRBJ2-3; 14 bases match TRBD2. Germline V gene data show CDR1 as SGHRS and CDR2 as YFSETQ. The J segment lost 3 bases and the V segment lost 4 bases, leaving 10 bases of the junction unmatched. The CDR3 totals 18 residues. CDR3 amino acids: CASSRLAGGLSETDTQYF. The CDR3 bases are TGCGCCAGCAGCCGACTAGCGGGAGGGCTCTCTGAGACAGATACGCAGTATTTT. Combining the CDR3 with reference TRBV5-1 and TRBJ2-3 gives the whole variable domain KAGVTQTPRYLIKTRGQQVTLSCSPISGHRSVSWYQQTPGQGLQFLFEYFSETQRNKGNFPGRFSGRQFSNSRSEMNVSTLELGDSALYLCASSRLAGGLSETDTQYFGPGTRLTVL.

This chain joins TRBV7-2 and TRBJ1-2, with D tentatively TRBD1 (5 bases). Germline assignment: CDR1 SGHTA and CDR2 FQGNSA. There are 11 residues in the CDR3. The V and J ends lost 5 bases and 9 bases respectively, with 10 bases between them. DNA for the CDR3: TGTGCCAGCAGCGGGGGATTCAGCTACACCTTC. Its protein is CASSGGFSYTF.

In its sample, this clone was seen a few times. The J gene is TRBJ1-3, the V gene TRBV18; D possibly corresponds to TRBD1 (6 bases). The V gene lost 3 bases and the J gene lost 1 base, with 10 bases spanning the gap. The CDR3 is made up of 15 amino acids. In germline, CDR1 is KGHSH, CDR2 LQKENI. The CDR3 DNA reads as TGTGCCAGCTCACCTAGGACAGATTCTGGAAACACCATATATTTT. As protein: CASSPRTDSGNTIYF.

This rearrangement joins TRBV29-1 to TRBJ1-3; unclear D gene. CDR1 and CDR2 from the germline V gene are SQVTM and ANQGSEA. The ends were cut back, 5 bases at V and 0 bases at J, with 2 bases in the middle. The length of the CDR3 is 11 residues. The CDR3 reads CSVSSGNTIYF. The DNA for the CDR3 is TGCAGCGTTTCCTCTGGAAACACCATATATTTT.

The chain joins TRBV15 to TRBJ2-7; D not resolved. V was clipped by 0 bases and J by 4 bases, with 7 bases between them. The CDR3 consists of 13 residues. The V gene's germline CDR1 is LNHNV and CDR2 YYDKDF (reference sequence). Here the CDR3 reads CATSRDLPYEQYF. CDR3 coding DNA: TGTGCCACCAGCAGAGATCTTCCGTACGAGCAGTACTTC.